This T cell receptor (beta chain) stems from a study of blood T cells in healthy people across ages. Alongside a J-beta primer mix, a sample-barcoded 5' primer served in a second PCR lasting about 7 to 11 cycles. MiXCR, run by TCRdb on the 5' RACE reads, gives a single entry per CDR3 protein. Among approximately 1,100,000 distinct CDR3 sequences, roughly 45% were seen once, and the ten largest hold about 19%. Germline CDR1 MNHEY, CDR2 SMNVEV (reference sequence). This CDR3 is 15 amino acids long. The V and J ends lost 5 bases and 8 bases, in that order; junction bases with no gene match: 9. Every donor contributed about 10 milliliters of peripheral blood by blood draw.

The V gene is TRBV27, the J gene TRBJ2-1; 10 bases align to TRBD1. This clonotype originated in a woman in her sixties or seventies in good health. Material for sequencing was blood. The CDR3 DNA reads as TGTGCCAGCAGTCGCCGGACAGGGGGATACGATGAGCAGTTCTTC. This translates into CASSRRTGGYDEQFF.